These T cell receptor beta chains were read from a single sample in a study of blood T cell repertoires in COVID-19. This table comes from immunoSEQ multiplex PCR, and its TCRdb copy is limited to in-frame clones, with some not included. The sample holds some 22,000 clones, roughly nine tenths seen once. Sequencing was done on a sample of peripheral blood. Receptors originate from a man between 70 and 80 years old with COVID-19, enrolled during active disease. Both conserved end residues are part of each CDR3. A D gene is named only where the DNA matches it firmly. Rows may omit the clone size; those that give it use once, few, many or a size class.

size | J | D | V | DNA | CDR3
. | TRBJ2-3 | . | TRBV6-4 | TGTGCCAGCAGTGACAAGCCCACAGATACGCAGTATTTT | CASSDKPTDTQYF
. | TRBJ2-3 | TRBD2 | TRBV10-3 | TGTGCCATCAGGAGGACTAGCGGGGTAACAGATACGCAGTATTTT | CAIRRTSGVTDTQYF
few | TRBJ2-7 | TRBD1 | TRBV5-4 | TGTGCCAGCAGCACAAAGCAGGCGGGGACAGGGAGACTCGAGCAGTACTTC | CASSTKQAGTGRLEQYF
once | TRBJ2-5 | TRBD2 | TRBV27 | TGTGCCAGCAGTCCCTTAGCGGGGGGGCACGAGACCCAGTACTTC | CASSPLAGGHETQYF
. | TRBJ2-5 | . | TRBV10-1 | TGCGCCAGCAATGGACAGGCGGGGGAGACCCAGTACTTC | CASNGQAGETQYF
. | TRBJ1-3 | . | TRBV11-3 | TGTGCCAGCAGCCGGGACACGGGAAACACCATATATTTT | CASSRDTGNTIYF
few | TRBJ2-7 | TRBD2 | TRBV27 | TGTGCCAGCAGTTTATCGGGTTTTAGCGGGAGTAGGTTGTACGAGCAGTACTTC | CASSLSGFSGSRLYEQYF
. | TRBJ1-1 | . | TRBV5-8 | TGTGCCAGCAGCGATGGGCTTGGGGGGAAGGGCACTGAAGCTTTCTTT | CASSDGLGGKGTEAFF
. | TRBJ1-4 | TRBD1 | TRBV11-2 | TGTGCCAGCAGCCCGACAGGGATGGTAAATGAAAAACTGTTTTTT | CASSPTGMVNEKLFF
. | TRBJ2-2 | TRBD1 | TRBV30 | TGTGCCTGGAGTTCGACAGGGGAAACCGGGGAGCTGTTTTTT | CAWSSTGETGELFF
. | TRBJ2-4 | . | TRBV6-5 | TGTGCCAGCAGTTACAGGGGTGCCAAAAACATTCAGTACTTC | CASSYRGAKNIQYF
. | TRBJ1-2 | . | TRBV6-5 | TGTGCCAGCAGTTACTCGAGTCGGGTAGTGGTAAAAGGCTACACCTTC | CASSYSSRVVVKGYTF
. | TRBJ2-7 | . | TRBV11-2 | TGTGCCAGCAGGTCCGGAGAAAGCGAGCAGTACTTC | CASRSGESEQYF
. | TRBJ2-1 | TRBD2 | TRBV24-1 | TGTGCCACCAGTGATGGGACTAGCGGTTACAATGAGCAGTTCTTC | CATSDGTSGYNEQFF
. | TRBJ2-5 | TRBD1 | TRBV11-3 | TGTGCCAGCAGCCCGCGGGGACAGGGGGGAGTCGAGACCCAGTACTTC | CASSPRGQGGVETQYF
. | TRBJ1-4 | TRBD1 | TRBV2 | TGTGCCAGCAGTTCCTACAGGGGGATACTATCTAATGAAAAACTGTTTTTT | CASSSYRGILSNEKLFF
once | TRBJ2-5 | TRBD2 | TRBV4-1 | TGCGCCAGCAGCCAAGGGTCGGGACTAGCGGGGGCCCAAGAGACCCAGTACTTC | CASSQGSGLAGAQETQYF
once | TRBJ2-7 | TRBD2 | TRBV18 | TGTGCCAGCTCACCACCGCCGAGCGGGGGATATGACGAGCAGTACTTC | CASSPPPSGGYDEQYF
. | TRBJ1-1 | . | TRBV12-3/TRBV12-4 | TGTGCCAGCAGTTCGCACAGCAACACTGAAGCTTTCTTT | CASSSHSNTEAFF
. | TRBJ1-5 | . | TRBV12-3/TRBV12-4 | TGTGCCAGTTCGGGAGGACTCAGTCAGCCCCAGCATTTT | CASSGGLSQPQHF
. | TRBJ2-1 | TRBD2 | TRBV5-4 | TGTGCCAGCAGCTTGGGAAGCGGGAGGGAGCAGTTCTTC | CASSLGSGREQFF
. | TRBJ1-1 | TRBD1 | TRBV6-5 | TGTGCCAGCAGTTCCCCGGACAGGCTGAACACTGAAGCTTTCTTT | CASSSPDRLNTEAFF
. | TRBJ2-2 | . | TRBV3-1/TRBV3-2 | TGTGCCAGCAGCCAAGAGGCCAGCACCGGGGAGCTGTTTTTT | CASSQEASTGELFF
few | TRBJ2-1 | TRBD2 | TRBV6-6 | TGTGCCAGCAGTTCTAGCGGGGGCGGGACGAATGAGCAGTTCTTC | CASSSSGGGTNEQFF
. | TRBJ2-1 | TRBD2 | TRBV15 | TGTGCCACCAATCAGGACCGGGAGGCTGAGCAGTTCTTC | CATNQDREAEQFF
. | TRBJ1-6 | TRBD1 | TRBV14 | TGTGCCAGCAGCCAATCGACAGGGGGCGGTTCACCCCTCCACTTT | CASSQSTGGGSPLHF
. | TRBJ2-5 | . | TRBV24-1 | TGTGCCACCAGTGATTCCAGGGCAGGAATGCGAGAGACCCAGTACTTC | CATSDSRAGMRETQYF
. | TRBJ2-1 | . | TRBV27 | TGTGCCAGCAGTTTACTTGCGGGTGAGCAGTTCTTC | CASSLLAGEQFF
. | TRBJ2-7 | TRBD2 | TRBV5-5 | TGTGCCAGCAGCTTGGCTCTAGCGGGATACTACGAGCAGTACTTC | CASSLALAGYYEQYF